Below, 30 T cell receptor beta chains from the same sample are listed, as sequenced in a study of OX40 agonist ivuxolimab in advanced cancers. Receptor amplification or capture employed the immunoSEQ multiplex PCR assay. TCRdb's version of the immuneACCESS table is confined to in-frame rearrangements and falls short of the full clone set. An unresolved V gene accounts for under half of the shortfall where checked; the remainder is of unknown origin. The sample records tens of thousands of clones, roughly 90% of which are singletons. Approximately 2.4% of the sample lies in the top ten. Sample: CD4+ or CD8+ T cells sorted from blood, taken in a trial of the OX40 agonist ivuxolimab. The receptor set was obtained from an adult with an advanced solid tumor such as melanoma, head and neck, liver or kidney cancer.

This sequence joins TRBV18 and TRBJ2-1; TRBD2 aligns across 10 bases. There are 15 residues in the CDR3. Germline assignment: CDR1 KGHSH and CDR2 LQKENI. The V and J ends lost 2 bases and 3 bases, in that order; junction bases with no gene match: 1. The CDR3 protein is CASSPTSGVYNEQFF. The CDR3 DNA follows: TGTGCCAGCTCACCAACTAGCGGGGTCTACAATGAGCAGTTCTTC.

This clone has only a few counts. This chain uses TRBV7-2 with TRBJ1-5; D might be TRBD1 (5 bases). CDR1 and CDR2 from the germline V gene are SGHTA and FQGNSA. The CDR3 has 13 residues. The V and J ends lost 6 bases and 5 bases respectively, with 11 bases between them. The CDR3 loop is CASRQGLHQPQHF. DNA of the CDR3: TGTGCCAGCAGGCAGGGATTGCATCAGCCCCAGCATTTT.

The chain couples TRBV7-2 to TRBJ2-5; a weak D match, TRBD2 (6 bases). Trimming shortened V by 0 bases and J by 2 bases, and 16 bases separated the two germline ends. In germline, CDR1 is SGHTA, CDR2 FQGNSA. CDR3 length: 17 residues. Here the CDR3 DNA reads TGTGCCAGCAGCTTAGCGCTGCGGGGAAACCTTCAAGAGACCCAGTACTTC. The encoded protein is CASSLALRGNLQETQYF.

This clone was picked up one time. The V call is TRBV6-1, the J call TRBJ1-2; D ambiguous. V lost 4 bases, J lost 7 bases, and 7 bases lay in between. The length of the CDR3 is 11 residues. Germline V CDR1 and CDR2: MNHNS, SASEGT. The DNA for the CDR3 is TGTGCCAGCAGTGGGCCCTCTGGCTACACCTTC. Protein: CASSGPSGYTF.

The chain combines TRBV4-1 with TRBJ1-5; the match to TRBD1 covers 11 bases. In germline, CDR1 is MGHRA, CDR2 YSYEKL. The CDR3 contains 15 residues. Germline trimming cut 3 bases from V and 6 bases from J; bases unmatched to any gene: 4. CDR3 in DNA: TGCGCCAGCAGCCAGATCGGACAGGGGGCTCAGCCCCAGCATTTT. Protein: CASSQIGQGAQPQHF.

In its sample, this clone was seen a few times. This chain links TRBV7-2 with TRBJ1-3; possibly TRBD1 for D (6 bases). V was clipped by 5 bases and J by 0 bases, with 11 bases between them. The CDR3 sequence is 15 residues long. CDR1 and CDR2 (germline): SGHTA, FQGNSA. The CDR3 loop reads CASSTTGLSGNTIYF. The CDR3 nucleotides read TGTGCCAGCAGCACAACAGGGCTCTCTGGAAACACCATATATTTT.

This chain uses TRBV15 with TRBJ2-7, with a tentative D call TRBD2 (5 bases). This CDR3 is built from 14 residues. In germline, CDR1 is LNHNV, CDR2 YYDKDF (reference sequence). V lost 1 base and J 2 bases, leaving 9 bases between the germline ends. CDR3 bases: TGTGCCACCAGCAGAGGAGAGGGAACCTACGAGCAGTACTTC. It encodes CATSRGEGTYEQYF.

The chain employs TRBV27 and TRBJ2-3, with D perhaps being TRBD1 or TRBD2 (5 bases each). From germline, CDR1 is MNHEY and CDR2 SMNVEV (reference sequence). Trimming left V 10 bases short and J 2 bases short, with 16 bases between. The CDR3 loop spans 14 amino acids. The CDR3 nucleotides read TGTGCCACCAAACCAGGGACCCACACAGATACGCAGTATTTT. Encoded protein: CATKPGTHTDTQYF.

The chain uses TRBV19 and TRBJ1-5; 9 positions agree with TRBD1. The CDR3 is 15 amino acids. V trimming: 4 bases; J trimming: 1 base; junction bases outside the gene matches: 2. Germline CDR1 LNHDA, CDR2 SQIVND (reference sequence). The CDR3 DNA follows: TGTGCCAGTAGTAGGACAGGGGTGAGCAATCAGCCCCAGCATTTT. It codes for CASSRTGVSNQPQHF. Based on the CDR3 plus reference TRBV19 and TRBJ1-5, the full variable domain is DGGITQSPKYLFRKEGQNVTLSCEQNLNHDAMYWYRQDPGQGLRLIYYSQIVNDFQKGDIAEGYSVSREKKESFPLTVTSAQKNPTAFYLCASSRTGVSNQPQHFGDGTRLSIL.

The gene calls are TRBV5-1 and TRBJ1-4; D unclear. The germline V gene has CDR1 SGHRS and CDR2 YFSETQ. Trimming left V 0 bases short and J 0 bases short, with 6 bases between. The CDR3 loop spans 15 amino acids. The CDR3 nucleotides read TGCGCCAGCAGCTTGGGGGAGGCAACTAATGAAAAACTGTTTTTT. As protein: CASSLGEATNEKLFF.

The gene calls are TRBV2 and TRBJ1-5; 9 bases are a match to TRBD1. Losses at the gene ends were 4 bases for V and 2 bases for J; bases not matched to a gene: 3. Looked up from germline, CDR1 is SNHLY and CDR2 is FYNNEI. This CDR3 region has 15 residues. CDR3 coding DNA: TGTGCCAGCAGTGTGGGACAGGGTGGCAATCAGCCCCAGCATTTT. It encodes CASSVGQGGNQPQHF.

The rearrangement uses TRBV7-2 and TRBJ1-4; a weak D match, TRBD1 (6 bases). CDR3 length equals 13 residues. CDR1 and CDR2 from the germline V gene are SGHTA and FQGNSA. V was cut by 5 bases and J by 10 bases, with 14 bases left in between. CDR3 bases: TGTGCCAGCAGCAATAGACAGGCCAGAAAACTGTTTTTT. Its translation is CASSNRQARKLFF.

With regard to this clone: The same CDR3 can be traced to other DNA sequences in this sample. The genes are TRBV7-2 and TRBJ2-5; no clear D gene. CDR1 is SGHTA and CDR2 is FQGNSA in the germline V gene. Trimming left V 0 bases short and J 5 bases short, with 4 bases between. The CDR3 has 12 residues. For the CDR3, the DNA is TGTGCCAGCAGCTTAGCGCGGGAGACCCAGTACTTC. Translation: CASSLARETQYF. Full variable domain (remainder filled in from reference TRBV7-2 and TRBJ2-5): GAGVSQSPSNKVTEKGKDVELRCDPISGHTALYWYRQSLGQGLEFLIYFQGNSAPDKSGLPSDRFSAERTGGSVSTLTIQRTQQEDSAVYLCASSLARETQYFGPGTRLLVL.

This chain joins TRBV4-1 and TRBJ2-7; D is undetermined. This CDR3 is built from 14 residues. Germline CDR1 MGHRA, CDR2 YSYEKL. Trimming shortened V by 2 bases and J by 5 bases, and 13 bases separated the two germline ends. CDR3 sequence reads: CASSQLLSGDEQYF. Here the CDR3 DNA reads TGCGCCAGCAGCCAACTATTGAGTGGGGACGAGCAGTACTTC.

V gene TRBV28 combines with J gene TRBJ1-1; D ambiguous. Looked up from germline, CDR1 is MDHEN and CDR2 is SYDVKM. The V end was cut by 6 bases, the J end by 1 base, with 12 bases between. The CDR3 is 14 residues long. The CDR3 here is CASRLPGENTEAFF. DNA for the CDR3: TGTGCCAGCAGATTACCAGGAGAGAACACTGAAGCTTTCTTT.

This chain connects TRBV10-3 to TRBJ2-1; D may be TRBD2 (6 bases). The V gene lost 4 bases and the J gene lost 9 bases, with 13 bases spanning the gap. The CDR3 has 13 amino acids. Germline V CDR1 and CDR2: ENHRY, SYGVKD. DNA for the CDR3: TGTGCCATCAGTGGACAACTAGCATCTGAGCAGTTCTTC. Amino acids: CAISGQLASEQFF.

This chain uses TRBV19 with TRBJ2-1; tentatively, D is TRBD1 (5 bases). CDR3 length equals 14 residues. V was clipped by 6 bases and J by 6 bases, with 15 bases between them. CDR1 LNHDA and CDR2 SQIVND come from the germline V gene (reference sequence). The CDR3: CASSSLGVGNEQFF. The CDR3 region has the DNA TGTGCCAGTAGCTCATTAGGGGTGGGCAATGAGCAGTTCTTC.

The chain is built from TRBV9 and TRBJ2-1; D is unclear. V was cut by 2 bases and J by 1 base, with 10 bases left in between. This CDR3 comprises 15 residues. Germline CDR1 reads SGDLS; CDR2 reads YYNGEE. The CDR3 DNA is TGTGCCAGCAGCGTTTTTGCGGATTCCTACAATGAGCAGTTCTTC. Amino acids: CASSVFADSYNEQFF.

The chain couples TRBV4-1 to TRBJ1-4; D gene unclear. The CDR3 runs to 14 residues. Germline lookup yields CDR1 MGHRA and CDR2 YSYEKL. V was pared by 0 bases and J by 8 bases, with 10 bases between. The CDR3, as DNA: TGCGCCAGCAGCCAAGAACTCCAAGTAGAAAAACTGTTTTTT. It translates to CASSQELQVEKLFF.

The V call is TRBV29-1, the J call TRBJ1-2; D unclear. The V gene's germline CDR1 is SQVTM and CDR2 ANQGSEA. CDR3 size: 11 residues. The V and J ends lost 2 bases and 7 bases respectively, with 8 bases between them. The CDR3 region is CSVESGLGYTF. The CDR3 DNA reads as TGCAGCGTTGAAAGTGGGCTTGGCTACACCTTC.

The CDR3 loop is CASSPGTGVQETQYF. The CDR3 coding sequence is TGTGCCAGCAGTCCCGGGACAGGGGTTCAAGAGACCCAGTACTTC. The chain is built from TRBV6-6 and TRBJ2-5; 10 nucleotides agree with TRBD1. The CDR3 loop spans 15 amino acids. The junction had 5 bases not matched to a gene; V was cut back by 5 bases and J by 2 bases. Germline V gives CDR1 MNHNY, CDR2 SVGAGI (reference sequence).

The CDR3 is CASSLQGGDSYEQYF. CDR3 DNA: TGTGCCAGCAGCTTACAGGGGGGCGACTCCTACGAGCAGTACTTC. The rearrangement joins TRBV28 to TRBJ2-7; 8 nucleotides match TRBD1. CDR1 and CDR2 from the germline V gene are MDHEN and SYDVKM. The CDR3 runs 15 residues. Germline trimming cut 6 bases from V and 0 bases from J; bases unmatched to any gene: 7.

The chain joins TRBV5-1 to TRBJ1-1; D is possibly TRBD1 (5 bases). V was trimmed by 4 bases and J by 0 bases, leaving 16 bases between them. The CDR3 has 16 residues. Germline assignment: CDR1 SGHRS and CDR2 YFSETQ. The CDR3 DNA reads as TGCGCCAGCAGCCCCCTCGGGACTGGAATGAACACTGAAGCTTTCTTT. Translated: CASSPLGTGMNTEAFF.

The chain is built from TRBV18 and TRBJ2-2; D unresolved. Germline CDR1 and CDR2: KGHSH and LQKENI. V gave up 3 bases and J gave up 5 bases, with 13 bases separating them. The CDR3 runs 15 residues. CDR3 loop: CASSPSLVVTGELFF. The CDR3 region has the DNA TGTGCCAGCTCACCGTCCCTGGTTGTAACCGGGGAGCTGTTTTTT.

The J gene is TRBJ1-1, the V gene TRBV10-1; TRBD1 agrees at 7 bases. The CDR3 has 11 residues. Looked up from germline, CDR1 is WNHNN and CDR2 is SYGVQD (reference sequence). V shed 4 bases, J shed 8 bases, and the junction held 1 base outside the gene matches. The CDR3 region is CASSARGEAFF. CDR3 coding DNA: TGCGCCAGCAGTGCCAGGGGGGAAGCTTTCTTT.

The chain is built from TRBV7-9 and TRBJ1-3, with TRBD1 identical over 7 bases. In germline, CDR1 is SEHNR, CDR2 FQNEAQ (reference sequence). Trimming cost V 2 bases and J 4 bases; bases outside gene matches: 14. The CDR3 contains 18 residues. The CDR3 loop reads CASSLIGQAGIFGNTIYF. CDR3 in DNA: TGTGCCAGCAGCTTAATTGGACAGGCGGGGATCTTCGGAAACACCATATATTTT.

The chain has TRBV2 and TRBJ1-2; 9 nucleotides line up with TRBD1. The germline CDR1 and CDR2 sequences are SNHLY and FYNNEI. V shed 4 bases, J shed 4 bases, and the junction held 7 bases outside the gene matches. The CDR3 is made up of 15 amino acids. CDR3 DNA: TGTGCCAGCAGTGGGGACAGGGCTTTTGGCTATGGCTACACCTTC. This sequence encodes CASSGDRAFGYGYTF.

V usage is TRBV7-2 and J usage is TRBJ2-5; D gene uncertain. The V end was cut by 0 bases, the J end by 7 bases, with 9 bases between. The CDR3 is made up of 13 amino acids. Germline V gene data show CDR1 as SGHTA and CDR2 as FQGNSA. CDR3: CASSLALVATQYF. In DNA, the CDR3 is TGTGCCAGCAGCTTAGCTCTAGTGGCGACCCAGTACTTC.

The J gene is TRBJ2-3, the V gene TRBV18; TRBD2 agrees at 10 bases. This CDR3 comprises 17 residues. Trimming cost V 3 bases and J 0 bases; bases outside gene matches: 6. CDR1 and CDR2 (germline): KGHSH, LQKENI. CDR3: CASSPTSGQDSTDTQYF. The CDR3 coding sequence is TGTGCCAGCTCACCGACTAGCGGGCAGGATAGCACAGATACGCAGTATTTT. The whole variable domain, filled in from reference TRBV18 and TRBJ2-3, reads NAGVMQNPRHLVRRRGQEARLRCSPMKGHSHVYWYRQLPEEGLKFMVYLQKENIIDESGMPKERFSAEFPKEGPSILRIQQVVRGDSAAYFCASSPTSGQDSTDTQYFGPGTRLTVL.

This chain connects TRBV9 to TRBJ1-3; D unclear. Germline-derived CDR1 and CDR2 are SGDLS and YYNGEE. This CDR3 spans 14 amino acids. The germline V and J ends were trimmed by 5 bases and 0 bases, with 9 bases remaining between them. The CDR3 loop reads CASRSSSSGNTIYF. The CDR3 DNA sequence: TGTGCCAGCAGGAGTTCGAGCTCTGGAAACACCATATATTTT.